This T cell receptor (beta chain) was sequenced in a study of cytomegalovirus exposure and HLA in healthy donors. This CDR3 spans 14 amino acids. V shed 8 bases and J shed 3 bases, with 14 bases lying between them. Germline V gene sequence: CDR1 ENHRY, CDR2 SYGVKD. PCR was performed using 60 Vbeta and 13 Jbeta primers. Data came from immunoSEQ multiplex PCR; TCRdb stores just in-frame clones and leaves some out. The table includes about 63,000 clones, 73% detected once. Sample: PBMCs. This chain links TRBV10-3 with TRBJ1-5, with D possibly matching TRBD1 (5 bases). This TCR was sampled from a man in his fifties in good health and CMV-seronegative. The CDR3 here is CAIADQGFNQPQHF. The DNA of the CDR3 is TGTGCCATCGCGGATCAGGGTTTCAATCAGCCCCAGCATTTT.